This T cell receptor beta chain was captured by sequencing in a study of PD-1 blockade in classical Hodgkin lymphoma. Study results and limitations: A reduction in baseline TCR diversity was reportedly seen in newly diagnosed patients relative to healthy donors.

Following autologous stem cell transplantation, relapse occurred in every patient, and exposure to brentuximab vedotin varied. Turning to this clone: Its antigen is unidentified.

The protocol was immunoSEQ multiplex PCR, while the TCRdb copy is restricted to in-frame clones and leaves out a portion. Among over 90,000 clones, roughly 89% were seen once, and the ten largest hold about 10%. The sample in question was peripheral blood mononuclear cells (PBMCs), obtained before the second cycle of nivolumab. The source of this sequence is a human donor with classical Hodgkin lymphoma.

This CDR3 is CASSQAWTANTGELFF. DNA of the CDR3: TGCGCCAGCAGCCAAGCGTGGACAGCGAACACCGGGGAGCTGTTTTTT. The chain recombines TRBV4-1 with TRBJ2-2; D may be TRBD1 (6 bases). This CDR3 is 16 amino acids long. V lost 1 base and J 0 bases, leaving 9 bases between the germline ends. Looked up from germline, CDR1 is MGHRA and CDR2 is YSYEKL.